This TCR beta chain came from a study of neurological immune-mediated disorders (dated by TCRdb to about 2019). Context from the whole study: Of the 35 or so multiple sclerosis patients, about 31 had relapsing-remitting MS and 3 had secondary progressive MS. Using UMI-based sequencing, the study compared peripheral blood TCR-beta repertoires from patients with HTLV-I-associated myelopathy (HAM/TSP), patients with multiple sclerosis, and healthy controls. The 85 to 110 TCR-beta libraries included longitudinal samples, technical triplicates and paired sorted CD4+ and CD8+ T-cell subsets alongside PBMC samples. The cohort was made up of 68 subjects, consisting of some 15 HAM/TSP patients, 34 multiple sclerosis patients and about 20 healthy controls.

cDNA synthesis used template-switch 5'RACE with a primer carrying a 10-nucleotide random unique molecular identifier tagging each TCR transcript. Over 190 million TCR-beta sequences, covering 15-18 subjects, were produced in each sequencing run. The RNeasy kit was used for extraction of total RNA. The KAPA Real-time Library Amplification kit was used to amplify TCR-beta VDJ regions with primers targeting the TCR constant region and the 5'RACE anchor. A first PCR added sample indexes and Illumina adaptors, and a second PCR then raised library yield. After Ampure bead purification, the TCR product of roughly 650 bp was size-selected on a 2% E-gel SizeSelection system. Before pooling, libraries had their quality checked on a Bioanalyzer, their concentration measured with Qubit, and their quantity determined with the Kapa Library Quantification kit. An Illumina HiSeq 2500 sequenced the libraries paired-end 2 x 150 bp. To increase sequence diversity, roughly 24-31% phiX was spiked into each library pool. On the study's bioinformatics: The UMI-based MiGEC pipeline processed quality-filtered reads and removed over 75% of raw TCR sequences during error correction. IMGT germline references were used for alignment of VDJ genes, and clonotypes were defined by a unique CDR3 amino acid sequence together with V-J genes. VDJtools evaluated clonal expansion, Shannon diversity and CDR3 relatedness (CalcPairwiseDistances, ClusterSamples); CLCbio workbench built phylogenetic trees. Using coefficient-of-variation modelling across technical triplicates, the study counted a clone as expanded if it had at least 8 unique UMIs. TCRdb reran the public reads through fastp at Q25 and MiXCR, keeping productive beta chains. Identical CDR3 protein sequences are pooled into one entry, listed with their most common genes and DNA. In this record, the V and J calls reflect TCRdb's handling and not the investigators' own analysis. This sample holds 95,000 to 150,000 distinct CDR3 sequences; 3.2% were observed only once. Of the sample, 1% to 1.5% is held by the ten largest clones.

Taken from cysteine to phenylalanine, the CDR3 has 14 residues. Only the CDR3 DNA is retained, 42 bases long and in frame from the first base. V loses 4 bases of germline sequence and J loses 0 bases, and the interval between the two ends is 10 bases. The germline V gene gives CDR1 as SGHRS and CDR2 as YFSETQ. Libraries from unsorted PBMCs were made from 2 million PBMCs kept in RNAlater at -80 degrees C until RNA extraction. Multiple sclerosis patients were enrolled in a US clinical protocol under which disease progression was evaluated by magnetic resonance imaging. Peripheral blood underwent Ficoll-Hypaque density gradient centrifugation to isolate PBMCs, which were then cryopreserved in liquid nitrogen. Findings and caveats that apply to the study as a whole: Repertoires from 18 of 34 MS patients were grouped by phylogenetic analysis into a cluster of related CDR3 sequences, suggesting a possible repertoire-level signature. No clinical or MRI features were associated with the MS cluster, and the authors said that larger cohorts are needed. No identical CDR3 amino acid sequences were shared among expanded clones across subjects, suggesting private TCR-beta repertoires in all groups. TCR clonal expansion was highest in HAM/TSP patients and lowest in MS patients, with MS patients falling below even healthy controls.

This clonotype showed up just a few times. The specificity of this receptor is unknown. Base quality data are lacking; no much larger clone is found one base away. The sample comprised PBMCs. The chain is encoded by TRBV5-1 joined to TRBJ1-1; the D gene cannot be named for sure. This clonotype was sampled from a woman aged 25 to 39 with multiple sclerosis. The sequenced DNA is TGCGCCAGCAGCCTGCCACAATTGAACACTGAAGCTTTCTTT. This sequence encodes CASSLPQLNTEAFF.